The clone carrying this TCR beta chain was seen only once. These data originate in a study of blood T cell repertoires in COVID-19. The CDR3 spans 15 residues. The J segment lost 8 bases and the V segment lost 0 bases, leaving 5 bases of the junction unmatched. Germline V gives CDR1 MRHNA, CDR2 SNTAGT. This table comes from immunoSEQ multiplex PCR, and its TCRdb copy is limited to in-frame clones, with some not included. The table lists some 130,000 clones, 85% of them singletons. This sequence joins TRBV6-4 and TRBJ2-1; TRBD2 aligns across 9 bases. The sequence was obtained from a human donor in a cohort sampled during active COVID-19. Material: peripheral blood. The CDR3 loop is CASSDSAGGSDEQFF. CDR3 nucleotides: TGTGCCAGCAGTGACTCCGCGGGAGGGAGCGATGAGCAGTTCTTC.